The source of this T cell receptor beta chain is a study of graft-versus-host responses after intestinal transplantation. Looking at the study overall: Recipients were all induced with anti-thymocyte globulin, then given tacrolimus and steroids for around three years.

Measured with immunoSEQ multiplex PCR; TCRdb has only the in-frame clones, and not every one. The sample has several thousand clones, about 26% seen once; the top ten hold 3.5% to 5.5%. Germline V gives CDR1 LNHDA, CDR2 SQIVND (reference sequence). V dropped 7 bases and J dropped 0 bases, with 15 bases sitting between them. This CDR3 is built from 16 residues. J is TRBJ2-2 and V is TRBV19; D is unclear. This material consisted of alloreactive CD4+ T cells from a mixed lymphocyte reaction culture, taken before intestinal transplant. Noted subset: CFSE-low proliferating T cells sorted from approximately 6-day pre-transplant mixed lymphocyte reaction (GvH or HvG direction). The TCR was taken from a human patient who received an intestinal transplant. CDR3 in amino acids: CASTWKGPANTGELFF. The DNA of the CDR3 is TGTGCCAGTACCTGGAAAGGACCCGCGAACACCGGGGAGCTGTTTTTT.